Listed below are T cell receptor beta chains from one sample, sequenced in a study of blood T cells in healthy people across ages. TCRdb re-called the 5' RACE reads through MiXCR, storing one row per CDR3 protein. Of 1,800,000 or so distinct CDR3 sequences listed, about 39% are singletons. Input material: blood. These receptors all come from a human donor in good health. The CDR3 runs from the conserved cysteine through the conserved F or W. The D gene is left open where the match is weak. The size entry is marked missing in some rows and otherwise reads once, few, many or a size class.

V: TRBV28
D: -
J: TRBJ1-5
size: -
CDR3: CASSPTRTEGYQPQHF
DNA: TGTGCCAGCAGCCCTACTCGGACGGAGGGATATCAGCCCCAGCATTTT

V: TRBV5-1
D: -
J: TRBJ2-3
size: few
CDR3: CASIRDPFTDTQYF
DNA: TGCGCCAGCATCAGGGACCCCTTCACAGATACTCAGTATTTT

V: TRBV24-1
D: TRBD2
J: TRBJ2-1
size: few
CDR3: CATSDPLPTSGGIYNEQFF
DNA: TGTGCCACCAGTGACCCCTTACCGACTAGCGGGGGCATCTACAATGAGCAGTTCTTC

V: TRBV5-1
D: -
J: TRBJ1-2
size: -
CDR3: CASSKEGTNYGYTF
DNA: TGCGCCAGCAGTAAGGAGGGTACTAACTATGGCTACACCTTC

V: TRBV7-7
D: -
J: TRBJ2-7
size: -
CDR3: CASSFGEGPYEQYF
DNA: TGTGCTAGCAGCTTTGGCGAGGGGCCCTACGAGCAGTACTTC

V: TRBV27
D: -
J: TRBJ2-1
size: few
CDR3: CASSPPLGDEQFF
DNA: TGTGCCAGCAGTCCCCCTTTGGGGGATGAGCAGTTCTTC

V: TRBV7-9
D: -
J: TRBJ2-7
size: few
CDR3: CASSRGGLADEQYF
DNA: TGTGCCAGCAGCAGGGGGGGGCTAGCGGACGAGCAGTACTTC

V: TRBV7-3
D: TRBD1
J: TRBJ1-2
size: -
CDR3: CASSLQPGQGTHGYTF
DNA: TGTGCCAGCAGCCTCCAGCCGGGACAGGGAACCCATGGCTACACCTTC

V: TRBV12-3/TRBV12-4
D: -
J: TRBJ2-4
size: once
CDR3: CASTTDGSFYERYF
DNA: TGTGCCAGCACTACGGACGGGAGTTTCTACGAGCGGTACTTC

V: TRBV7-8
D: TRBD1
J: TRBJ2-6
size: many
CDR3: CASSGGQYGSGANVLTF
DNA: TGTGCCAGCAGCGGGGGACAGTATGGCTCTGGGGCCAACGTCCTGACTTTC

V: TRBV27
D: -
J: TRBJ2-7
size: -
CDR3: CASSPSTGQTNYEQYF
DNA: TGTGCCAGCAGTCCTTCGACTGGACAGACGAACTACGAGCAGTACTTC

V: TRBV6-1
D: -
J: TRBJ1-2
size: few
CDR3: CASSVRTDYGYTF
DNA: TGTGCCAGCAGTGTAAGGACGGACTATGGCTACACCTTC

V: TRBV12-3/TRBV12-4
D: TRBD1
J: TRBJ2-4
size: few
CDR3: CASRDRDRDQLAKNIQYF
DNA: TGTGCCAGCAGGGACCGGGACAGGGACCAGTTAGCCAAAAACATTCAGTACTTC

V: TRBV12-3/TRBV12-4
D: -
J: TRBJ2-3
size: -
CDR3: CSSSLIGLSTDTQYF
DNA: TGTTCCAGCAGTTTGATCGGCCTAAGCACAGATACGCAGTATTTT

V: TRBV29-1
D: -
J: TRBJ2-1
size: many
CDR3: CSVEDVELAYNEQFF
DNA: TGCAGCGTTGAAGATGTGGAGTTGGCCTACAATGAGCAGTTCTTC

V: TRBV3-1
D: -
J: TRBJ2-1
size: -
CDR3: CASSSLLREQFF
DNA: TGTGCCAGCAGCTCCCTTTTGAGGGAGCAGTTCTTC

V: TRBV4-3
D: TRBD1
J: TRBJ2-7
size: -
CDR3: CASSHPGTGVEQYF
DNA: TGCGCCAGCAGCCATCCCGGGACAGGGGTCGAGCAGTACTTC

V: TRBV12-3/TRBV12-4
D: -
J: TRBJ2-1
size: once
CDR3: CASSPGAAVNEQFF
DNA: TGTGCCAGCAGCCCCGGTGCAGCTGTCAATGAGCAGTTCTTC

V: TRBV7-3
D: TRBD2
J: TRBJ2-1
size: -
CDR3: CASSLLRTSGPNEQFF
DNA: TGTGCCAGCAGCTTACTCCGGACTAGCGGGCCTAATGAGCAGTTCTTC

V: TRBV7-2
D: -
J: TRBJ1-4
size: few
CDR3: CASSRPGINEKLFF
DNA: TGTGCCAGCAGCAGACCGGGGATTAATGAAAAACTGTTTTTT

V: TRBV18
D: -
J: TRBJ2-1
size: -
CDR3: CASSPELAVHEQFF
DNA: TGTGCCAGCTCACCGGAACTAGCAGTCCATGAGCAGTTCTTC

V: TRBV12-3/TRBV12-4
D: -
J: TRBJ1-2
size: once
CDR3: CASSLYIREGYTF
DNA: TGTGCCAGCAGTTTATACATCAGGGAGGGCTACACCTTC

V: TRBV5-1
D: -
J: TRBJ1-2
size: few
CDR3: CASSWSGGNYGYTF
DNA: TGCGCCAGCAGCTGGTCCGGGGGTAACTATGGCTACACCTTC

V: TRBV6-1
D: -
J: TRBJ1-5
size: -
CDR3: CASSPPKDRGRDGSRNQPQHF
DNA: TGTGCCAGCAGTCCCCCAAAGGATAGGGGTAGGGATGGTTCCCGCAATCAGCCCCAGCATTTT

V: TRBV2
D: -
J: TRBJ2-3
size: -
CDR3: CASSVLGDTDTQYF
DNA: TGTGCCAGCAGTGTCTTGGGGGACACAGATACGCAGTATTTT

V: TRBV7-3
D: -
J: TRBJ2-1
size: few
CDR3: CASSLTKDQGEQFF
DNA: TGTGCCAGCAGCTTAACGAAGGACCAGGGTGAGCAGTTCTTC

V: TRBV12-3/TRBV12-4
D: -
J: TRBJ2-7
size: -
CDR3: CASSLIGRTYEQYF
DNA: TGTGCCAGCAGTTTGATTGGGCGCACATACGAGCAGTACTTC

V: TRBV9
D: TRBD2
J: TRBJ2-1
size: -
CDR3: CASSTYRGGPDEQFF
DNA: TGTGCCAGCAGCACTTACCGGGGGGGGCCGGATGAGCAGTTCTTC

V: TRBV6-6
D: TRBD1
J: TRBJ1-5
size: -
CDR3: CASSYSWTGTSNQPQHF
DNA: TGTGCCAGCAGTTACTCCTGGACAGGGACTAGCAATCAGCCCCAGCATTTT